Included here is one TCR beta chain sequence, with context. CDR3 size: 14 residues. Germline V gives CDR1 PRHDT, CDR2 FYEKMQ (reference sequence). Trimming pared 5 bases from V and 5 bases from J, leaving 15 bases between. This record belongs to a study of blood T cell repertoires in COVID-19. Libraries were prepared by immunoSEQ multiplex PCR; TCRdb keeps only in-frame clonotypes and omits some of them. Counted here are around 480,000 clones, about 90% occurring once; the ten biggest clones make up 0.7%. All enrollees were about 18 to 100 years old and from roughly 22 US areas. Cohorts were determined from participant-reported clinical history.

The sequenced sample was PBMCs or T cells enriched from blood (not recorded which). The source is a woman between 18 and 30 years old who had recovered from COVID-19. V is TRBV13 and J is TRBJ1-2, with a tentative D call TRBD1 (5 bases). The CDR3 here is CASSPRRGQYGYTF. Written as DNA, the CDR3 is TGTGCCAGCAGCCCTAGAAGGGGTCAGTATGGCTACACCTTC.